Listed here is a single T cell receptor (beta chain). This sample was included in a study of blood T cell repertoires in COVID-19. On the study more broadly: The United States, Italy and Spain supplied acute and convalescent COVID-19 samples. PBMCs, B-cell-depleted T cells, or T cells were the source of the cDNA or gDNA that made up the material.

The CDR3 is 16 residues long. CDR1 is SGHDN, CDR2 FVKESK, per germline. The V gene end was trimmed by 2 bases and the J gene end by 6 bases; junction bases not matched to a gene: 10. Methods used by the authors: Amplification of reference gene primers was used by the study to estimate nucleated cell counts. Method: immunoSEQ multiplex PCR; TCRdb's copy keeps in-frame clones and lacks some. The V and J calls and clone size are taken from that table; D and trimming were inferred from the DNA. Of some 200,000 clones listed, 86% were seen once; the top ten hold about 7%. The chain employs TRBV14 and TRBJ1-2; 9 bases are a match to TRBD1. The sequencing sample was made of peripheral blood. The clonotype was recovered from a woman older than 75 in a cohort sampled during active or convalescent COVID-19. Here the CDR3 DNA reads TGTGCCAGCAGCCAATTGTATACAGGGGGCCGGAATGGCTACACCTTC. Translated: CASSQLYTGGRNGYTF.